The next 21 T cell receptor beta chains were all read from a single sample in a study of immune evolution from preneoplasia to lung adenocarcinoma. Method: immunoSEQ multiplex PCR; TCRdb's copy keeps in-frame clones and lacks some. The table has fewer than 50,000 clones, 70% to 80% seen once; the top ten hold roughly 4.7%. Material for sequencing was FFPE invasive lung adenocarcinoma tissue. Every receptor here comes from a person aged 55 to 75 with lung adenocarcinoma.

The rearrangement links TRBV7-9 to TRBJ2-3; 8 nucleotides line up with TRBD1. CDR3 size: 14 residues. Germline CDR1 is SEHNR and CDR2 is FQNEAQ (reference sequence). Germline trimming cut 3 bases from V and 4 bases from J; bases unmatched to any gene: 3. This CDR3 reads CASSFTQGADTQYF. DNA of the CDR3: TGTGCCAGCAGCTTTACACAGGGGGCAGATACGCAGTATTTT.

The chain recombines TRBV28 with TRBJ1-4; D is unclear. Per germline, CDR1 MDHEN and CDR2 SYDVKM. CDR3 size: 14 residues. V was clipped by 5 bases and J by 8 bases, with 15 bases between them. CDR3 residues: CASSPGRDVEKLFF. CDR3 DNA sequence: TGTGCCAGCAGTCCAGGTCGAGACGTGGAAAAACTGTTTTTT.

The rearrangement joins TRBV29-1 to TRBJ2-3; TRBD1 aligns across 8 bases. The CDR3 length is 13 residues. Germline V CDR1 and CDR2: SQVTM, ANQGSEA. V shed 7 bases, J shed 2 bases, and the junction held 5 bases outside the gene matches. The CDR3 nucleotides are TGCAGCGCTATGGACAGGGCCACAGATACGCAGTATTTT. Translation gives CSAMDRATDTQYF.

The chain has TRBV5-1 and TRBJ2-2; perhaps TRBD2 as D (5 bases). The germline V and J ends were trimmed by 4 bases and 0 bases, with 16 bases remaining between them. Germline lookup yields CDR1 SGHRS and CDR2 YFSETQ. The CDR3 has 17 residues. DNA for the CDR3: TGCGCCAGCAGCCTGTCGCCCGGGAAAACGAACACCGGGGAGCTGTTTTTT. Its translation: CASSLSPGKTNTGELFF.

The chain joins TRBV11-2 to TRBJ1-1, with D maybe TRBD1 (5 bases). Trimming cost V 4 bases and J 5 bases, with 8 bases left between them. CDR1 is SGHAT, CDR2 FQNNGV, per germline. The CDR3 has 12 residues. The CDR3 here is CASSSRGTEAFF. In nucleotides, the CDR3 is TGTGCCAGCAGCTCGAGGGGAACTGAAGCTTTCTTT.

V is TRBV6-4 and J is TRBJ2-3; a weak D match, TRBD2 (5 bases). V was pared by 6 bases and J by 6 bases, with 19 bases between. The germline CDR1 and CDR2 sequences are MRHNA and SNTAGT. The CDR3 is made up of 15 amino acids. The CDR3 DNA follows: TGTGCCAGCAGAGCCCGGGCGGAGGCTTGGGATACGCAGTATTTT. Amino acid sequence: CASRARAEAWDTQYF.

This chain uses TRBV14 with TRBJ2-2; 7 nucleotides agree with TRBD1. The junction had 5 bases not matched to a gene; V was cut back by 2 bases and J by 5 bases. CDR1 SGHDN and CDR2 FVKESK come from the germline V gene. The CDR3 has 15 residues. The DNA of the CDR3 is TGTGCCAGCAGCCAAACAGGGGCCGGTACCGGGGAGCTGTTTTTT. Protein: CASSQTGAGTGELFF.

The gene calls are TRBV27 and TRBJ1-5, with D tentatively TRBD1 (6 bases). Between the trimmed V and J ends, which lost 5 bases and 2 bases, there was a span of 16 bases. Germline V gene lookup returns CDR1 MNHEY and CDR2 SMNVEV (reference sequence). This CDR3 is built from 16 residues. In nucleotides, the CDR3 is TGTGCCAGCAGTAGCAGTAGGGGGAAGGGCAATCAGCCCCAGCATTTT. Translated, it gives CASSSSRGKGNQPQHF.

The CDR3 is CASSIGSNEQFF. CDR3 DNA: TGTGCCAGTAGTATAGGGTCGAATGAGCAGTTCTTC. V gene TRBV19 combines with J gene TRBJ2-1, with unresolved D. This CDR3 has 12 amino acids. From germline, CDR1 is LNHDA and CDR2 SQIVND (reference sequence). Trimming cost V 1 base and J 7 bases, with 5 bases left between them.

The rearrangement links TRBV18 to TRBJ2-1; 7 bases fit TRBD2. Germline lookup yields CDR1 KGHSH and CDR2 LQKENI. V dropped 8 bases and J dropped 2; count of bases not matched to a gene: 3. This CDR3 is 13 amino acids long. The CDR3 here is CASGRATYNEQFF. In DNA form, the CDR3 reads TGTGCCAGCGGGAGGGCCACCTACAATGAGCAGTTCTTC.

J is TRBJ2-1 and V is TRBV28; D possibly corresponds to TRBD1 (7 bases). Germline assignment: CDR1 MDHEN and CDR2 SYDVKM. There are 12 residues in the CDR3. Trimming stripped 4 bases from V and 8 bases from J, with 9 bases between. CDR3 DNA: TGTGCCAGCAGTTCCAGGGGGGATGAGCAGTTCTTC. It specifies CASSSRGDEQFF.

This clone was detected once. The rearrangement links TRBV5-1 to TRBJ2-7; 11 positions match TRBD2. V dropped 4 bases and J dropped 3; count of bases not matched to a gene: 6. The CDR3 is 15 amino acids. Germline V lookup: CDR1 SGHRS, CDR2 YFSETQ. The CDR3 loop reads CASSPSSGRGYEQYF. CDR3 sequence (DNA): TGCGCCAGCAGCCCAAGTAGCGGGAGGGGCTACGAGCAGTACTTC.

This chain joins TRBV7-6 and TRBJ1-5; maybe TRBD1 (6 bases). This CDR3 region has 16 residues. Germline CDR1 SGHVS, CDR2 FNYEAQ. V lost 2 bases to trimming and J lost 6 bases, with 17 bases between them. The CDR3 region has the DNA TGTGCCAGCAGCTTAAAAGGGGGAGGGAGGCCTCAGCCCCAGCATTTT. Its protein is CASSLKGGGRPQPQHF. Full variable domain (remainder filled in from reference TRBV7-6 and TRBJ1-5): GAGVSQSPRYKVTKRGQDVALRCDPISGHVSLYWYRQALGQGPEFLTYFNYEAQQDKSGLPNDRFSAERPEGSISTLTIQRTEQRDSAMYRCASSLKGGGRPQPQHFGDGTRLSIL.

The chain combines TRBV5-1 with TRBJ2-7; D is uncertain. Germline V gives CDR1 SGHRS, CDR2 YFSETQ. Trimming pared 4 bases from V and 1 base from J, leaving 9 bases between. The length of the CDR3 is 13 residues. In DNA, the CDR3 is TGCGCCAGCAGCGACGGAGTTTCCTACGAGCAGTACTTC. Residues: CASSDGVSYEQYF.

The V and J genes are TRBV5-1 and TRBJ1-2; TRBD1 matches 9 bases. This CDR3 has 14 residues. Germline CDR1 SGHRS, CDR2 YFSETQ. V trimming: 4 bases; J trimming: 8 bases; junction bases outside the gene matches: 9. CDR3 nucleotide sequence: TGCGCCAGCAGCCTGCCCGGGACAGGGAGCGGCTACACCTTC. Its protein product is CASSLPGTGSGYTF.

CDR3 nucleotide sequence: TGTGCCAGTAGTGTCCTGCGGGAGGGCTCCTACGAGCAGTACTTC. Amino acid sequence: CASSVLREGSYEQYF. The chain carries TRBV19 and TRBJ2-7; 9 bases match TRBD2. J lost 0 bases, V lost 5 bases, and 5 bases had no gene match. CDR3 length: 15 amino acids. Germline assignment: CDR1 LNHDA and CDR2 SQIVND (reference sequence).

The CDR3 is CASSQARTRRVGTNEQFF. Written as DNA, the CDR3 is TGTGCCAGCAGCCAAGCTCGGACTAGAAGGGTGGGGACCAATGAGCAGTTCTTC. The chain uses TRBV7-2 and TRBJ2-1; the match to TRBD2 covers 7 bases. Trimming cost V 5 bases and J 6 bases; bases outside gene matches: 19. The CDR3 is 18 residues long. Germline V gene lookup returns CDR1 SGHTA and CDR2 FQGNSA.

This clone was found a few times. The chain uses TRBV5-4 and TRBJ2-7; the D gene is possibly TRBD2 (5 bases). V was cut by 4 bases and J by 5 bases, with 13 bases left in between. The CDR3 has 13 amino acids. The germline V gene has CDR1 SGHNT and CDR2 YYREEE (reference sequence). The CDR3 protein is CASSPPTGNEQYF. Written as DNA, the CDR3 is TGTGCCAGCAGCCCCCCAACCGGGAACGAGCAGTACTTC.

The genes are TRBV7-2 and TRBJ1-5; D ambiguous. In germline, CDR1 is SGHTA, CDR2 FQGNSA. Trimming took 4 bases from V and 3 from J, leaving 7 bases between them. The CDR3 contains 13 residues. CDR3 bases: TGTGCCAGCAGCTCTCTCCCCAATCAGCCCCAGCATTTT. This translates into CASSSLPNQPQHF.

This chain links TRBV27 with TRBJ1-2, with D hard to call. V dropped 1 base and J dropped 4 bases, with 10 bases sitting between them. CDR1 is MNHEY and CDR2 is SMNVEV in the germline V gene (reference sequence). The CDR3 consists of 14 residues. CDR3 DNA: TGTGCCAGCAGTTTATACGGAGAGGGCTATGGCTACACCTTC. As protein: CASSLYGEGYGYTF.

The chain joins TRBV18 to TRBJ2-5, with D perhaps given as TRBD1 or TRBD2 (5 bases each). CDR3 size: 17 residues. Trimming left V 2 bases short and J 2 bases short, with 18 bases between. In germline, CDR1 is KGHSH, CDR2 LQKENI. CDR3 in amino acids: CASSPYNPGQEQETQYF. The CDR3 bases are TGTGCCAGCTCACCATATAATCCGGGGCAGGAGCAAGAGACCCAGTACTTC.